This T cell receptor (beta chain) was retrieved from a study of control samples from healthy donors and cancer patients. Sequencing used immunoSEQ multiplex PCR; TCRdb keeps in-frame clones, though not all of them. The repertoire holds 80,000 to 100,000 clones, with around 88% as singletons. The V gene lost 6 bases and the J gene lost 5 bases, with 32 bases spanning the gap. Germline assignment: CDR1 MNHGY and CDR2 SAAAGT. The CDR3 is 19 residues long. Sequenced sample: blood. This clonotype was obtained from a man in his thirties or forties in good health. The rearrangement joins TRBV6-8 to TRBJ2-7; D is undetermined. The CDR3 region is CASSPFKACKEMKTNEQYF. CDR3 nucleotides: TGTGCCAGCAGCCCCTTCAAGGCCTGCAAGGAAATGAAGACCAACGAGCAGTACTTC.